Listed below are T cell receptor beta chains from one sample, sequenced in a study of low-dose radiotherapy and immunotherapy resistance in tumors. TCRdb called the reads again in MiXCR, with one record for every CDR3 protein. The sample lists around 100,000 distinct CDR3 sequences; about 20% were seen once. Sequencing used PBMCs, obtained after low-dose radiotherapy plus immunotherapy. Receptors were obtained from a female donor with ovarian cancer. Each CDR3 is given with its conserved first and last residue. A D gene is named only where the DNA matches it firmly. Clone sizes are given selectively: once, few, many, or a class where the clone is expanded.

size: -
V: TRBV6-1
J: TRBJ2-1
D: -
CDR3: CASTNPTSMYLCASSLTTNEQFF
DNA: -

size: many
V: TRBV6-2/TRBV6-3
J: TRBJ1-1
D: -
CDR3: CASRHPEQGLTEAFF
DNA: TGTGCCAGCAGACACCCCGAACAGGGTTTGACTGAAGCTTTCTTT

size: many
V: TRBV24-1
J: TRBJ2-5
D: TRBD1
CDR3: CATSDWGQGRGETQYF
DNA: TGTGCCACCAGTGATTGGGGACAGGGTAGAGGAGAGACCCAGTACTTC

size: many
V: TRBV3-1
J: TRBJ2-1
D: TRBD1
CDR3: CASSQDRGSYNEQFF
DNA: TGTGCCAGCAGCCAGGACAGGGGTTCCTACAATGAGCAGTTCTTC

size: -
V: TRBV27
J: TRBJ2-1
D: -
CDR3: CASSLDDEQFF
DNA: TGTGCCAGCAGTTTAGACGATGAGCAGTTCTTC

size: many
V: TRBV2
J: TRBJ2-4
D: -
CDR3: CASSRDTINIQYF
DNA: TGTGCCAGCAGCCGGGACACGATAAACATTCAGTACTTC

size: -
V: TRBV3-1
J: TRBJ2-2
D: -
CDR3: CASSLRAIPSGELFF
DNA: TGTGCCAGCAGCCTCCGGGCCATACCGTCCGGGGAGCTGTTTTTT

size: -
V: TRBV6-2/TRBV6-3
J: TRBJ2-7
D: -
CDR3: CASIAGAGPSYEQYF
DNA: TGTGCCAGCATTGCGGGTGCCGGACCCTCCTACGAGCAGTACTTC

size: many
V: TRBV7-8
J: TRBJ2-5
D: -
CDR3: CASSFRGGNQETQYF
DNA: TGTGCCAGCAGCTTCCGGGGAGGTAACCAAGAGACCCAGTACTTC

size: many
V: TRBV7-9
J: TRBJ2-3
D: -
CDR3: CASSWGGPDTQYF
DNA: TGTGCCAGCAGCTGGGGGGGCCCAGATACGCAGTATTTT

size: many
V: TRBV4-2
J: TRBJ1-1
D: -
CDR3: CASSQERWLVAFF
DNA: TGTGCCAGCAGCCAAGAGAGGTGGTTGGTGGCTTTCTTT

size: many
V: TRBV19
J: TRBJ1-5
D: -
CDR3: CASSEAGNQPQHF
DNA: TGTGCCAGTAGTGAGGCGGGGAATCAGCCCCAGCATTTT

size: many
V: TRBV4-1
J: TRBJ1-1
D: TRBD1
CDR3: CASSQVVQGDTEAFF
DNA: TGCGCCAGCAGCCAAGTGGTACAGGGGGACACTGAAGCTTTCTTT

size: many
V: TRBV9
J: TRBJ2-2
D: -
CDR3: CASSPTAPGELFF
DNA: TGTGCCAGCAGCCCGACAGCCCCCGGGGAGCTGTTTTTT

size: -
V: TRBV7-2
J: TRBJ2-1
D: TRBD2
CDR3: CASSSGGGFSYNEQFF
DNA: TGTGCCAGCAGCTCCGGGGGGGGGTTCTCCTACAATGAGCAGTTCTTC

size: many
V: TRBV12-3/TRBV12-4
J: TRBJ2-3
D: TRBD1
CDR3: CASRNTGQSTDTQYF
DNA: TGTGCCAGCAGAAATACGGGACAGAGCACAGATACGCAGTATTTT

size: many
V: TRBV20-1
J: TRBJ1-1
D: TRBD1
CDR3: CSALRPGQGAMNTEAFF
DNA: TGCAGTGCCCTGAGGCCGGGACAGGGCGCAATGAACACTGAAGCTTTCTTT

size: many
V: TRBV7-3
J: TRBJ1-2
D: -
CDR3: CASSPSPMISNYGYTF
DNA: TGTGCCAGCAGCCCCTCCCCAATGATATCTAACTATGGCTACACCTTC

size: many
V: TRBV12-3/TRBV12-4
J: TRBJ2-1
D: -
CDR3: CASSLSEYNEQFF
DNA: TGTGCCAGCAGTTTAAGCGAGTACAATGAGCAGTTCTTC

size: many
V: TRBV14
J: TRBJ2-5
D: -
CDR3: CASSQVGRSQETQYF
DNA: TGTGCCAGCAGCCAAGTCGGCAGGTCCCAAGAGACCCAGTACTTC

size: few
V: TRBV5-1
J: TRBJ2-6
D: -
CDR3: CASSLGTSPGSGANVLTF
DNA: TGCGCCAGCAGCTTGGGGACGAGCCCCGGCTCTGGGGCCAACGTCCTGACTTTC

size: many
V: TRBV10-3
J: TRBJ2-1
D: -
CDR3: CAIRPQGGSYNEQFF
DNA: TGTGCCATCAGGCCCCAGGGCGGCTCCTACAATGAGCAGTTCTTC

size: -
V: TRBV20-1
J: TRBJ2-3
D: -
CDR3: CSARVPGTSTDTQYF
DNA: TGCAGTGCTAGAGTCCCCGGGACTAGCACAGATACGCAGTATTTT

size: many
V: TRBV6-2/TRBV6-3
J: TRBJ1-2
D: TRBD1
CDR3: CASSPFRGLGYGYTF
DNA: TGTGCCAGCAGTCCCTTTAGGGGGCTGGGCTATGGCTACACCTTC

size: once
V: TRBV12-3/TRBV12-4
J: TRBJ2-5
D: TRBD2
CDR3: CASRAGTGTSGEETQYF
DNA: TGTGCCAGCAGAGCAGGGACCGGGACTAGCGGAGAAGAGACCCAGTACTTC